A single T cell receptor beta chain is shown here with its context. No antigen is known for it. Base qualities are not recorded, but no much larger clone differs from it by a single base. This record comes from a study of cytomegalovirus exposure and HLA in healthy donors (dated by TCRdb to between 2016 and 2019). A note on the overall study: An earlier analysis of 587 of the donors reported 276 Gb of sequence data and about 120 million unique TCR beta sequences obtained from roughly 180 million T cells. A later genetic analysis used genome-wide SNP genotypes for about 65% of the roughly 700 donors, treating that subset as a discovery cohort. Donor age, sex, ethnicity and CMV serostatus were compiled alongside the repertoire data. The study was designed to test whether signatures of past pathogen exposure could be identified by cataloging public T cell receptors. Roughly 5 DR-DQ haplotypes were handled as single units for association and clustering because linkage in the cohort was strong. Rather than using new phenotypic data, the later analysis identified candidate immune exposures from TCR beta sequences and from how often those sequences occurred across donors. Among the roughly 400 genotyped donors, more than 70% belonged to the genetic ancestry cluster associated with self-reported Caucasian donors. To study patterns of TCR occurrence, a later analysis re-analyzed previously published TCR beta repertoires from 666 donors and added high-resolution HLA genotyping. The number of donors typed differed by locus, with roughly 629-640 for A, B, C, DRB1 and DQB1, roughly 550 for DQA1, over 600 for DPA1, and under 490 for DPB1. All discovery cohort repertoires had been generated using a single sequencing platform. To predict cytomegalovirus infection status, the study combined high-throughput TCR immunosequencing, statistical association of individual TCRs with disease status, and machine learning. The study profiled the T cell repertoires of hundreds of subjects by immunosequencing and related them to cytomegalovirus serostatus. Approximately 300 gigabases of sequencing data and roughly 90 million unique TCR sequences were included in an early release covering about 700 HLA-typed donors. Among 300 to 500 genotyped donors of the cohort, an average of about 240,000 unique TCR beta nucleotide sequences was sequenced per donor, of which approximately 18% were non-productive. Along with the roughly 700-subject first cohort, a separate validation cohort of approximately 110 different subjects was used. Class I and class II HLA loci were covered by the typing at four-digit resolution. An earlier analysis of approximately 630 of the donors applied high-throughput TCR beta sequencing to assess whether each TCR beta V gene segment acted as functional or pseudogenic. Beyond this particular receptor, the publication reports: The earlier analysis of approximately 540 of the donors excluded about 16 rarely observed V segments, including chromosome 9 orphons, because counts were too low. A further reported finding was that TCR beta sequences accurately predicted the HLA-A and HLA-B alleles for most subjects in the first cohort. While some public TCRs were present in many individuals, most TCR sequences turned up only very rarely across donors. According to a later analysis, most CMV-associated TCR beta chains appeared to be HLA-restricted, and the HLA associations seemed to be driven largely by CMV exposure. The only immune exposure information available for the cohort was CMV serostatus. A few of the identified cytomegalovirus-associated TCR beta chains were confirmed in vitro to be specific for cytomegalovirus antigens. Because HLA typing was missing for some donors at each locus, association tests included only the typed subset. When HLA alleles, especially DR and DQ, strongly co-occurred, TCR associations were difficult to assign to individual alleles. In a later analysis, HLA-associated TCR beta chains showed more clonal expansion and lower generation probabilities than non-associated chains that were equally common. In a later analysis, several top co-occurrence clusters were reported to appear linked to parvovirus B19, influenza, CMV and Epstein-Barr virus. A later analysis found that TCR association rates varied across HLA loci, with DRB1 alleles showing the most associated TCRs and HLA-C alleles the fewest. This cohort had only TCR beta chains sequenced, and the lack of alpha or paired-chain data limited which features could be detected. Broadly in line with IMGT annotations, most TCR beta V segments showed up in productive rearrangements about 87% or about 30% of the time in an earlier analysis of 587 of the donors. A later genetic analysis reported fewer N-insertions in productive TCRs among donors in an Asian-associated ancestry cluster than the roughly 620-donor mean. Correlated functional status among segregating V segments might reflect linkage disequilibrium, but an unknown experimental factor could not be ruled out. A total of 150 to 200 TCR beta chains were listed by the study as associated with cytomegalovirus. The authors suggested that the approach could potentially be extended to other disease states and immunological phenotypes. Some IMGT-functional V segments, including TRBV6-2 and TRBV6-3, could not be distinguished by the 87-base-pair reads and were therefore excluded. Cytomegalovirus status was reported to be diagnosed by the classifier with high specificity and sensitivity in both the original and validation cohorts. The presence/absence analyses assumed that sequencing depth was roughly uniform across donors, and that assumption may not be true. A later genetic analysis associated a missense DCLRE1C variant with V-gene and J-gene trimming of TCR beta chains, and an independent cohort replicated the association. Specific HLA alleles were associated with over 15,000 TCR beta sequences at a false discovery rate of 0.05 in a later analysis. A cluster of highly shared sequence variants was judged likely to represent a technical artifact of the sequencing pipeline.

Library preparation employed the immunoSEQ multiplex PCR assay. For the multiplex PCR, a mixture combining 60 forward primers for TCR Vbeta segments and 13 reverse primers for TCR Jbeta segments was used. Amplification of the CDR3 region of rearranged TCR beta genes was performed with a multiplex PCR assay on genomic DNA. Amplified TCR beta libraries were sequenced as 87-base-pair reads on the Illumina HiSeq System. Per the authors' processing: A later analysis tallied 75 million to 95 million unique TCR beta chains across the 666 repertoires, and roughly 11 million of those chains were shared by two or more donors. A nearest-neighbor algorithm error-corrected the raw reads and collapsed the reads into unique sequences, merging closely related sequences to remove PCR and sequencing errors. V, D and J gene segments were assigned by aligning CDR3 sequences to IMGT reference sequences. Each retained sequence needed at least a six-nucleotide match to both a V gene segment and a J gene segment. A rearrangement counted as productive if the CDR3 had no stop codons and remained in frame with V and J, and every other rearrangement counted as non-productive. Following IMGT convention, CDR3 was defined as the stretch from the second conserved V-encoded cysteine up to the conserved J-encoded phenylalanine. The earlier analysis of some 580 of the donors excluded any sequence lacking an unambiguous match to a single V gene segment. In an earlier analysis of approximately 610 of the donors, V segments were called functional above 56.7% productive rearrangements and were called segregating when the between-donor standard deviation exceeded 5%. A statistical classification framework was developed to diagnose cytomegalovirus status using the catalog of TCR beta chain sequences. In a later analysis, V and J genes were assigned by comparing TCR nucleotide sequences against IMGT/GENE-DB human TR gene sequences. Using the TCRdist pipeline, a later analysis assigned CDR3 sequences along with most-parsimonious VDJ recombination scenarios. In a later analysis, each TCR beta chain was defined by its CDR3 amino acid sequence together with its V-gene family, and reads without a unique V-gene family were excluded. A later analysis removed roughly 590 highly shared, low-generation-probability nucleotide sequences to deal with suspected cross-contamination and a sequencing artifact. In a later analysis, a clonal expansion index for each public chain was calculated from normalized within-repertoire ranks of inferred template counts. In a later analysis, generation probabilities were computed using a VDJ recombination model fitted to out-of-frame rearrangements, and the results were checked against IGoR. A later analysis scored TCR-TCR, TCR-HLA and TCR-CMV co-occurrence with hypergeometric tests, applying a repertoire-size bias correction to TCR pairs. In a later analysis, false discovery rates were estimated by permuting HLA or CMV assignments 20 times. In a later analysis, co-occurring TCRs were grouped using DBSCAN, and TCRdist sequence similarity was added for clustering within HLA-allele-positive subsets. Repertoires with fewer than 30,000 or more than 120,000 public chains were left out of co-occurrence clustering, as were about 5 repertoires with anomalous nucleotide sharing. TCRdb holds this immuneACCESS table with in-frame rearrangements only. Some clones are missing; in checked studies, unresolved V genes explain under half, and the rest has no known cause. The D gene and trimming were derived from the DNA, and the V and J assignments and clone size from that table. The sample includes about 160,000 clones, with 60% to 80% observed a single time. Approximately 5% of the sample goes to the ten largest clones.

Reading from cysteine to phenylalanine, the CDR3 counts 13 amino acids. Only the CDR3 DNA is retained, 39 bases long and in frame from the first base. The germline V gene sets CDR1 to SGHRS and CDR2 to YFSETQ. V loses 6 bases at its end and J loses 4 bases; junction bases beyond the gene matches: 3. The cohort was made up of approximately 700 healthy bone marrow donors. Cohort members were all nominally healthy when sampled, although unrecorded immune exposures were likely present. The donor tested CMV seropositive and was one of the 289 seropositive cohort members. Every donor gave a peripheral blood sample, and the peripheral blood mononuclear cells from that sample were used for TCR beta sequencing. Genomic DNA was extracted from the blood cell samples with the Qiagen DNeasy Blood Extraction Kit.

The rearrangement joined TRBV5-1 to TRBJ1-1; TRBD1 fits 10 bases in the junction. This TCR was sampled from a man younger than 30 in good health and CMV-seropositive. Sequencing input: PBMCs. The CDR3 region reads CASTGQGGTEAFF. Here is the DNA: TGCGCCAGCACCGGACAGGGGGGCACTGAAGCTTTCTTT.